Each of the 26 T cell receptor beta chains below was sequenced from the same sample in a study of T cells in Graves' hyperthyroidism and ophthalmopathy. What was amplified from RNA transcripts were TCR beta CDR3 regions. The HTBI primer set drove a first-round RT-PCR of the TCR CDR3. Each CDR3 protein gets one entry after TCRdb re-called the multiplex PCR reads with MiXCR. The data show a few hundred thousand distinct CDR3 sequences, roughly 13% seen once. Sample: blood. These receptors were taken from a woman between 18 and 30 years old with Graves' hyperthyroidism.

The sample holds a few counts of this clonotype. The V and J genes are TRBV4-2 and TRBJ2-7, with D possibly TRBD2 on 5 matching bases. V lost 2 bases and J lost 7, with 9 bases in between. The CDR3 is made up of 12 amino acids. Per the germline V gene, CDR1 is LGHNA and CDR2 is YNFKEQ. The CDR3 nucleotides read TGTGCCAGCAGCCAATATACGGGAGAGCAGTACTTC. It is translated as CASSQYTGEQYF.

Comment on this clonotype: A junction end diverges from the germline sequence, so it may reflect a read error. This chain's CDR3 is CASSQLIGGLNF. CDR3 sequence (DNA): TGCGCCAGCAGCCAACTCATAGGGGGCTTAAACTTC. The rearrangement joins TRBV4-1 to TRBJ2-5; 7 nucleotides agree with TRBD1. Germline assignment: CDR1 MGHRA and CDR2 YSYEKL. CDR3 length: 12 amino acids.

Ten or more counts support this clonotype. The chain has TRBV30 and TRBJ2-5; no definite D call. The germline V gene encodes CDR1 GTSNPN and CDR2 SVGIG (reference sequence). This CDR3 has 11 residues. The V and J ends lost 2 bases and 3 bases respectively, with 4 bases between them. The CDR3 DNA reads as TGTGCCTGGAGTCCCAAAGAGACCCAGTACTTC. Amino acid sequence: CAWSPKETQYF.

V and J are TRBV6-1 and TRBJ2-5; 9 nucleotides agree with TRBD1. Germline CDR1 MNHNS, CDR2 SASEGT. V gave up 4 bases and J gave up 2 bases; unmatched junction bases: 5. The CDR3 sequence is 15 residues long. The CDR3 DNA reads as TGTGCCAGCAGTGGAGGGACAGGGTTACAAGAGACCCAGTACTTC. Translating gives CASSGGTGLQETQYF.

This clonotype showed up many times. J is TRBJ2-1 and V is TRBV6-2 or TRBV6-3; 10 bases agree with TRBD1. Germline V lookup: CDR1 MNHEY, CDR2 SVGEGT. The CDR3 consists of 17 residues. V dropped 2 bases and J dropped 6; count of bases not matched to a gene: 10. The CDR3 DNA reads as TGTGCCAGCAGTTACAATGCGCTTCGGACAGGGGGCAATGAGCAGTTCTTC. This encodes CASSYNALRTGGNEQFF.

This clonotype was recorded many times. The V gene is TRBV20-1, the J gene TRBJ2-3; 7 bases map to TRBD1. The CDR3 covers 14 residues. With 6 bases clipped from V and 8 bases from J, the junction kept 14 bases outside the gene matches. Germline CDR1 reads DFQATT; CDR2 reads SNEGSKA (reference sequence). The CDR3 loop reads CSAYETGKKFTQYF. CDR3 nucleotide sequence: TGCAGTGCGTACGAGACAGGGAAAAAGTTTACGCAGTATTTT.

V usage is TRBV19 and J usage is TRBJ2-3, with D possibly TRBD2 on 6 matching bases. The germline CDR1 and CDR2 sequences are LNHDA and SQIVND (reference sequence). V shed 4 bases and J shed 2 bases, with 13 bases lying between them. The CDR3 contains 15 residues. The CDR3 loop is CASSKTGTPTDTQYF. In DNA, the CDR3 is TGTGCCAGTAGTAAGACCGGGACTCCCACAGATACGCAGTATTTT.

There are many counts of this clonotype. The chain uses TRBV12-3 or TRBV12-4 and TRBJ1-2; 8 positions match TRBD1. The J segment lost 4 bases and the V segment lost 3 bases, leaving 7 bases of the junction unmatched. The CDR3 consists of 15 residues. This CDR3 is CASSLASQGGYGYTF. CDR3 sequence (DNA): TGTGCCAGCAGTTTGGCATCACAGGGGGGCTATGGCTACACCTTC.

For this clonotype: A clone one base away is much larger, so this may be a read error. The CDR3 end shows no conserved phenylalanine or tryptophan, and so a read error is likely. The DNA of the CDR3 is TGTGCCTGGAGTGTACGAGCTGGGATGAACACTGAAGCTTTCCTT. It is translated as CAWSVRAGMNTEAFL. The chain joins TRBV30 to TRBJ1-1; D gene uncertain. This CDR3 region has 15 residues. V was shortened by 0 bases and J by 0 bases, with 11 bases between the two germline ends. Germline V gene data show CDR1 as GTSNPN and CDR2 as SVGIG (reference sequence).

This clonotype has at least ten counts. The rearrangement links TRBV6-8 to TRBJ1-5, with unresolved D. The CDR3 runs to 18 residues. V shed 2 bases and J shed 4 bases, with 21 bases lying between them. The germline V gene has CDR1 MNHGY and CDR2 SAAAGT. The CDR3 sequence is CASSYVYMGSAPNQPQHF. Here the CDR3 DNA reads TGTGCCAGCAGTTACGTTTATATGGGATCGGCGCCGAATCAGCCCCAGCATTTT.

CDR3 sequence: CASRETPNYGYTF. The CDR3 DNA sequence: TGTGCCAGCAGGGAGACACCTAACTATGGCTACACCTTC. The V call is TRBV2, the J call TRBJ1-2; D call uncertain. The V gene's germline CDR1 is SNHLY and CDR2 FYNNEI. V gave up 6 bases and J gave up 0 bases, with 8 bases separating them. CDR3 length: 13 amino acids.

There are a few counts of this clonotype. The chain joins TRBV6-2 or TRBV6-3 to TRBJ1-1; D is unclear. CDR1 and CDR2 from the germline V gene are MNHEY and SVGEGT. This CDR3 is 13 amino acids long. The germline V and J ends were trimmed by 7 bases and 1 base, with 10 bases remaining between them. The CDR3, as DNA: TGTGCCAGCACCACGAGTCAGAACACTGAAGCTTTCTTT. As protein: CASTTSQNTEAFF.

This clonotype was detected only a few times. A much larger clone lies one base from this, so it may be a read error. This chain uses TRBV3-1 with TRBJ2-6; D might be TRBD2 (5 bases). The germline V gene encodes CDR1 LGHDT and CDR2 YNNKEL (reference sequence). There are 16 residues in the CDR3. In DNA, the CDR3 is TGTGCCAGCAGCCTGCTAACGGACTCTGGGGTCAACGTCCTGACTTTC. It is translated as CASSLLTDSGVNVLTF.

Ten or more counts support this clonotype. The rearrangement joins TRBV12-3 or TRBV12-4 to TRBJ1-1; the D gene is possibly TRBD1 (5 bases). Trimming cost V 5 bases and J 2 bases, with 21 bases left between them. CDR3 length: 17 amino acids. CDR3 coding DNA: TGTGCCAGCAGTCCTGACCGCACCACAGGACCCAACACTGAAGCTTTCTTT. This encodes CASSPDRTTGPNTEAFF.

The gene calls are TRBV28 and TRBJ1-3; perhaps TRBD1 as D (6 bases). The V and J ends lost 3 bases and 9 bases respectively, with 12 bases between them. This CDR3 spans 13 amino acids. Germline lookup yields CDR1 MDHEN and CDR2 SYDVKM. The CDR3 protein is CASSFHREPTIYF. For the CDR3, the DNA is TGTGCCAGCAGTTTCCACAGGGAACCCACCATATATTTT. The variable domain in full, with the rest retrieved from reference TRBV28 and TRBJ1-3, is DVKVTQSSRYLVKRTGEKVFLECVQDMDHENMFWYRQDPGLGLRLIYFSYDVKMKEKGDIPEGYSVSREKKERFSLILESASTNQTSMYLCASSFHREPTIYFGEGSWLTVV.

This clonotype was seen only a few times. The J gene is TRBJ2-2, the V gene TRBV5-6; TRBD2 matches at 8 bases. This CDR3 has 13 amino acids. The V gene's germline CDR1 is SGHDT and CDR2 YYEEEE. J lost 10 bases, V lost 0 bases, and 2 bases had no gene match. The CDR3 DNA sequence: TGTGCCAGCAGCTTGGGAGCGGGAGCGGAGCTGTTTTTT. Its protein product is CASSLGAGAELFF.

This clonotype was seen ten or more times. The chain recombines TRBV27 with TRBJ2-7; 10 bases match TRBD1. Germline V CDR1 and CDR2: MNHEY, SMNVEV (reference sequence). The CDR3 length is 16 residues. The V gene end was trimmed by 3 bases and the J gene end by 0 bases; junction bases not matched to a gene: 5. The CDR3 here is CASSLEGQGPSYEQYF. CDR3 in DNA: TGTGCCAGCAGTTTGGAGGGACAGGGGCCCTCCTACGAGCAGTACTTC.

The chain's CDR3 is CASSRAGPGTTGELFF. The CDR3 coding sequence is TGTGCCAGCAGCCGTGCCGGGCCAGGAACCACCGGGGAGCTGTTTTTT. The genes are TRBV11-3 and TRBJ2-2, with D uncertain. V lost 5 bases, J lost 4 bases, and 17 bases lay in between. Germline V lookup: CDR1 SGHNT, CDR2 YENEEA. The CDR3 sequence is 16 residues long.

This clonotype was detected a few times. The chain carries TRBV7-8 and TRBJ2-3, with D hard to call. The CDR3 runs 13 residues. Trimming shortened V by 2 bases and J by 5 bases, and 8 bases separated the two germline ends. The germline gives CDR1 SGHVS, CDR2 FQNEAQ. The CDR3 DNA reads TGTGCCAGCAGCTTAAGCTTAAGAGATACGCAGTATTTT. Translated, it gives CASSLSLRDTQYF.

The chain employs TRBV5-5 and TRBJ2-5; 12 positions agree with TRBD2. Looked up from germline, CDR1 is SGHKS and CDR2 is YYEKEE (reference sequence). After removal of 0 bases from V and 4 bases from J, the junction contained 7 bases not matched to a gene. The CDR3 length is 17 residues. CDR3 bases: TGTGCCAGCAGCTTGGAACTAGCGGGAGGCGGGGTAGAGACCCAGTACTTC. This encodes CASSLELAGGGVETQYF.

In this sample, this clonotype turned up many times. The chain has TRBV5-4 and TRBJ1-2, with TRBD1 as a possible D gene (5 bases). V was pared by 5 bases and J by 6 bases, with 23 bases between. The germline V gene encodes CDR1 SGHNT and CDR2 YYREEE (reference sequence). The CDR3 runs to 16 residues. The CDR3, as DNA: TGTGCCAGCAGACGGACCGGGACGGTGGGGATCCATGGCTACACCTTC. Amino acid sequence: CASRRTGTVGIHGYTF.

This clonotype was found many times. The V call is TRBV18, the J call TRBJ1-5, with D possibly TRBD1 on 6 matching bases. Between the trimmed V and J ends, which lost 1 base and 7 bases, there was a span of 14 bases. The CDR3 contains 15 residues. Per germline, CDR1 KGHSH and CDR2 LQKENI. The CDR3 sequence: CASSPQQGGGQPQHF. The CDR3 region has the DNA TGTGCCAGCTCACCACAACAGGGAGGAGGGCAGCCCCAGCATTTT. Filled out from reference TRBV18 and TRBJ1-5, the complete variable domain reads NAGVMQNPRHLVRRRGQEARLRCSPMKGHSHVYWYRQLPEEGLKFMVYLQKENIIDESGMPKERFSAEFPKEGPSILRIQQVVRGDSAAYFCASSPQQGGGQPQHFGDGTRLSIL.

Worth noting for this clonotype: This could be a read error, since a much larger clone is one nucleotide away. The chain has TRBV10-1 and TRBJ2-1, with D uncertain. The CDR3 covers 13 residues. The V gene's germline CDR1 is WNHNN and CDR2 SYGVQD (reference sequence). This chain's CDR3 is CASSESPFNEQSF. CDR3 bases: TGCGCCAGCAGTGAGTCGCCCTTCAATGAGCAGTCCTTC.

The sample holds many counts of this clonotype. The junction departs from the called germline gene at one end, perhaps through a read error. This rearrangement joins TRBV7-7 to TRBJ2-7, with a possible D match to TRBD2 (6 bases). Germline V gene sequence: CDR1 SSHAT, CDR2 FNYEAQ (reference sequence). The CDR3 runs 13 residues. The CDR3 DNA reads TGTGCTAGCAGCCAAGGGCGGGGTACCGAGCAGTACTTC. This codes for CASSQGRGTEQYF.

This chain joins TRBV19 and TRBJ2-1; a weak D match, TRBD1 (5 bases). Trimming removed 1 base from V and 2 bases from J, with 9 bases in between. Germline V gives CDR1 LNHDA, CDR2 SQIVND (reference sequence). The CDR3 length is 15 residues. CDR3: CASSIGGRPYNEQFF. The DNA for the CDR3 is TGTGCCAGTAGTATAGGGGGCAGGCCCTACAATGAGCAGTTCTTC.

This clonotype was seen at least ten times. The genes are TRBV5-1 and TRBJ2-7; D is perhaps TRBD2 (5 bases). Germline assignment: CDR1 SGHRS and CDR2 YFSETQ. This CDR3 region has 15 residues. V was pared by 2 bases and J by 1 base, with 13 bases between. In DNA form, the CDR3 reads TGCGCCAGCAGCTTCCTAGCCCTGCGATCCTACGAGCAGTACTTC. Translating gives CASSFLALRSYEQYF. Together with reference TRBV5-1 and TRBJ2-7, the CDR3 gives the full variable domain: KAGVTQTPRYLIKTRGQQVTLSCSPISGHRSVSWYQQTPGQGLQFLFEYFSETQRNKGNFPGRFSGRQFSNSRSEMNVSTLELGDSALYLCASSFLALRSYEQYFGPGTRLTVT.